This TCR beta chain was captured by sequencing in a study of T cell repertoires in cytomegalovirus infection. Overall study context: HLA-B-restricted CMV epitopes that are well studied, plus recently identified HLA-C-restricted ones, were used by the study. A matching HLA type, together with CMV infection, was signaled by public TCR beta signatures.

Overall study findings and caveats: Clonotypes of TCR beta that were HLA-C-restricted and CMV-specific dominated the ex vivo response.

CDR1 is SGHDT and CDR2 is YYEEEE in the germline V gene. The CDR3 is made up of 14 amino acids. V lost 4 bases and J 4 bases, leaving 14 bases between the germline ends. TCRdb reprocessed the reads with MiXCR, giving one entry per CDR3 protein. The table shows about 770,000 distinct CDR3 sequences, with roughly 28% occurring only once. This clonotype showed up many times. Its target is not known. The sequence derives from a human donor in good health (CMV status not recorded). Some clones in this sample may be carry-over from other donors' samples. The input for sequencing was cultured CD8+ T cells from PBMCs, taken from culture after CMV antigen stimulation. The chain uses TRBV5-6 and TRBJ1-2; D may be TRBD1 (6 bases). In DNA form, the CDR3 reads TGTGCCAGCAGCCCCTTGGACAGCTTCTATGGCTACACCTTC. It encodes CASSPLDSFYGYTF.